Listed here is a single TCR beta chain. The antigen is unknown. The data originate from a study of yellow fever vaccine responses in identical twins. Findings and limits, study-wide: In identical twins, vaccine T cell responses appeared partly shared and partly individual.

TCRdb called the RT-PCR reads again in MiXCR, with one record for every CDR3 protein. This sample carries about 5,800 distinct CDR3 sequences, 65% to 70% of them seen once, and the ten largest clones take under 5%. V lost 3 bases and J lost 5, with 21 bases in between. The CDR3 covers 17 residues. CDR1 is LNHNV and CDR2 is YYDKDF in the germline V gene (reference sequence). The material sequenced was T cells from blood (PBMCs), unsorted or a sorted subset (not recorded which), taken before or after yellow fever vaccination (not recorded which). V and J are TRBV15 and TRBJ2-3; D might be TRBD1 or TRBD2, each matching 7 bases. The clonotype comes from a woman younger than 35 who received the yellow fever vaccine. This chain's CDR3 is CATSRAVAGGEGDTQYF. In nucleotides, the CDR3 is TGTGCCACCAGCAGGGCGGTGGCAGGGGGGGAAGGAGATACGCAGTATTTT.